Below are 20 T cell receptor beta chains sequenced from a single sample in a study of shared clonotypes between healthy human individuals (TCRdb year 2020). Libraries came from the immunoSEQ multiplex PCR assay. In TCRdb, the immuneACCESS table is reduced to in-frame sequences with V and J assigned. These tables do not hold every clone; where another copy was compared, an unresolved V gene accounts for under half, and the others remain unexplained. In all, the sample holds around 1.6 million clones, and 95% to 99% of those were seen once. 0.4% to 0.45% of the sample is held by the ten biggest clonotypes. The specimen sequenced was naive CD4+ T cells sorted from blood. What this sample's cell subset or site label stands for: CD45RA+ positively selected. All receptors come from a man younger than 40 in good health.

The chain carries TRBV4-2 and TRBJ2-7, with 9 bases matching TRBD2. V was pared by 4 bases and J by 6 bases, with 7 bases of the junction left unmatched. The CDR3 sequence is 14 residues long. The V gene's germline CDR1 is LGHNA and CDR2 YNFKEQ. The CDR3 DNA follows: TGTGCCAGCAGCCTCTCCGGGACTAGCTCCGAGCAGTACTTC. Amino acid sequence: CASSLSGTSSEQYF.

This chain joins TRBV29-1 and TRBJ2-1; 15 nucleotides line up with TRBD2. Germline loops: CDR1 SQVTM, CDR2 ANQGSEA. V shed 5 bases, J shed 9 bases, and the junction held 8 bases outside the gene matches. This CDR3 comprises 15 residues. The CDR3: CSVRRTSGRGGEQFF. The DNA of the CDR3 is TGCAGCGTTCGAAGGACTAGCGGGAGGGGGGGTGAGCAGTTCTTC.

V is TRBV18 and J is TRBJ1-5; no firm D call. Looked up from germline, CDR1 is KGHSH and CDR2 is LQKENI. The CDR3 runs to 15 residues. Trimming took 1 base from V and 0 from J, leaving 7 bases between them. CDR3 amino acids: CASSPQEPSNQPQHF. DNA for the CDR3: TGTGCCAGCTCACCACAGGAGCCTAGCAATCAGCCCCAGCATTTT. Full variable domain (missing parts from reference TRBV18 and TRBJ1-5): NAGVMQNPRHLVRRRGQEARLRCSPMKGHSHVYWYRQLPEEGLKFMVYLQKENIIDESGMPKERFSAEFPKEGPSILRIQQVVRGDSAAYFCASSPQEPSNQPQHFGDGTRLSIL.

The V gene is TRBV19, the J gene TRBJ2-4; possible D gene TRBD1, 6 bases. The length of the CDR3 is 20 residues. The V end lost 2 bases, the J end lost 0 bases, and 23 bases lay between the germline ends. Germline V lookup: CDR1 LNHDA, CDR2 SQIVND (reference sequence). The CDR3 here is CASSIFWADRLSIAKNIQYF. The CDR3 region has the DNA TGTGCCAGTAGTATATTTTGGGCGGACAGACTTTCTATAGCCAAAAACATTCAGTACTTC.

The rearrangement links TRBV28 to TRBJ2-7; the match to TRBD2 covers 8 bases. Germline trimming cut 6 bases from V and 2 bases from J; bases unmatched to any gene: 6. Germline CDR1 and CDR2: MDHEN and SYDVKM. The CDR3 is made up of 14 amino acids. This CDR3 reads CASRPSGRAYEQYF. CDR3 in DNA: TGTGCCAGCAGACCTAGCGGGCGGGCCTACGAGCAGTACTTC.

This chain's CDR3 is CASSVEGRWLSGYTF. The CDR3, as DNA: TGTGCCAGCAGCGTAGAGGGGAGGTGGCTTAGTGGCTACACCTTC. The chain uses TRBV6-1 and TRBJ1-2; D possibly corresponds to TRBD1 (5 bases). Germline CDR1 is MNHNS and CDR2 is SASEGT. With 6 bases removed from V and 7 bases from J, the gap between germline ends came to 21 bases. The CDR3 consists of 15 residues.

In its sample, this clone was seen once. Other DNA variants within this sample encode the same CDR3. The chain joins TRBV9 to TRBJ2-3, with 8 bases fitting TRBD2. The CDR3 is made up of 15 amino acids. J was trimmed by 3 bases and V by 2 bases; bases with no gene match: 5. The V gene's germline CDR1 is SGDLS and CDR2 YYNGEE. CDR3 DNA sequence: TGTGCCAGCAGCGTTGACGGGAGGGGGACAGATACGCAGTATTTT. It encodes CASSVDGRGTDTQYF.

The V gene is TRBV5-1, the J gene TRBJ2-1; D possibly corresponds to TRBD2 (5 bases). The V and J ends lost 4 bases and 3 bases respectively, with 17 bases between them. Germline CDR1 reads SGHRS; CDR2 reads YFSETQ. The CDR3 has 16 amino acids. CDR3 sequence (DNA): TGCGCCAGCAGCGCGGAGTGGGAGCGGATCTACAATGAGCAGTTCTTC. It yields the protein CASSAEWERIYNEQFF.

Here the CDR3 reads CASSEPTTAGRQPQHF. The CDR3 DNA is TGTGCCAGCAGTGAGCCGACCACCGCGGGTCGTCAGCCCCAGCATTTT. The gene calls are TRBV6-1 and TRBJ1-5; D unresolved. Per germline, CDR1 MNHNS and CDR2 SASEGT. There are 16 residues in the CDR3. V shed 3 bases and J shed 6 bases, with 18 bases lying between them.

V and J are TRBV9 and TRBJ2-1, with a tentative D call TRBD1 (6 bases). The CDR3 has 19 residues. The germline CDR1 and CDR2 sequences are SGDLS and YYNGEE. V lost 2 bases, J lost 2 bases, and 23 bases lay in between. CDR3 protein: CASSVMTGHPARTYNEQFF. In nucleotides, the CDR3 is TGTGCCAGCAGCGTTATGACAGGCCATCCCGCCAGGACCTACAATGAGCAGTTCTTC.

The chain is built from TRBV11-2 and TRBJ2-1; 12 nucleotides match TRBD2. Germline CDR1 is SGHAT and CDR2 is FQNNGV. V gave up 2 bases and J gave up 0 bases; unmatched junction bases: 5. This CDR3 contains 18 residues. CDR3 bases: TGTGCCAGCAGCTTACGACTAGCGGGAGTAACCTCCTACAATGAGCAGTTCTTC. Protein sequence: CASSLRLAGVTSYNEQFF.

V gene TRBV9 combines with J gene TRBJ1-5; no definite D call. Germline CDR1 SGDLS, CDR2 YYNGEE. The CDR3 extends over 14 amino acids. Trimming took off 3 bases at V and 4 bases at J, with 11 bases between the two ends. CDR3 nucleotide sequence: TGTGCCAGCAGCGAATCGGACGGAAATCAGCCCCAGCATTTT. It yields the protein CASSESDGNQPQHF.

The chain employs TRBV7-3 and TRBJ1-1, with a weak D call TRBD1 (6 bases). CDR1 is SGHTA and CDR2 is FQGTGA in the germline V gene. CDR3 length equals 14 residues. V was cut by 3 bases and J by 6 bases, with 14 bases left in between. CDR3 nucleotide sequence: TGTGCCAGCAGCTTCGCAGGGGTGGGATCTGAAGCTTTCTTT. It specifies CASSFAGVGSEAFF.

The chain has TRBV7-6 and TRBJ2-7; 8 bases are shared with TRBD2. V dropped 0 bases and J dropped 0; count of bases not matched to a gene: 7. In germline, CDR1 is SGHVS, CDR2 FNYEAQ. This CDR3 is 17 amino acids long. The CDR3 DNA reads as TGTGCCAGCAGCTTAGCTGCGGGGGGATCGAGCTCCTACGAGCAGTACTTC. It encodes CASSLAAGGSSSYEQYF.

This rearrangement joins TRBV5-4 to TRBJ2-1, with 10 bases aligning to TRBD2. Germline trimming cut 3 bases from V and 3 bases from J; bases unmatched to any gene: 3. The germline V gene has CDR1 SGHNT and CDR2 YYREEE (reference sequence). CDR3 length: 15 amino acids. The CDR3 is CASSSGTSVYNEQFF. As DNA, the CDR3 is TGTGCCAGCAGCTCCGGGACTAGCGTCTACAATGAGCAGTTCTTC.

The chain links TRBV19 to TRBJ2-3; D remains unclear. V lost 6 bases and J 0 bases, leaving 7 bases between the germline ends. CDR1 and CDR2 (germline): LNHDA, SQIVND (reference sequence). This CDR3 spans 13 amino acids. CDR3 in amino acids: CASSPSSTDTQYF. The CDR3 DNA sequence: TGTGCCAGTAGCCCCTCTAGCACAGATACGCAGTATTTT. The variable domain in full, with the rest retrieved from reference TRBV19 and TRBJ2-3, is DGGITQSPKYLFRKEGQNVTLSCEQNLNHDAMYWYRQDPGQGLRLIYYSQIVNDFQKGDIAEGYSVSREKKESFPLTVTSAQKNPTAFYLCASSPSSTDTQYFGPGTRLTVL.

In the case of this clone: This sample includes further DNA sequences coding for the same CDR3. The chain uses TRBV28 and TRBJ1-1, with unresolved D. V was shortened by 5 bases and J by 0 bases, with 7 bases between the two germline ends. This CDR3 is built from 13 residues. Germline lookup yields CDR1 MDHEN and CDR2 SYDVKM. As DNA, the CDR3 is TGTGCCAGCAGTCCGGGATTGAACACTGAAGCTTTCTTT. Translation gives CASSPGLNTEAFF.

J is TRBJ2-1 and V is TRBV5-1; D is unclear. This CDR3 region has 14 residues. From germline, CDR1 is SGHRS and CDR2 YFSETQ. V gave up 1 base and J gave up 3 bases, with 8 bases separating them. CDR3 loop: CASSLRVGYNEQFF. The DNA for the CDR3 is TGCGCCAGCAGCTTGAGAGTCGGCTACAATGAGCAGTTCTTC.

The V gene is TRBV11-3, the J gene TRBJ2-7; D perhaps matches TRBD1 (5 bases). CDR3 size: 14 residues. Germline V gives CDR1 SGHNT, CDR2 YENEEA. Trimming cost V 5 bases and J 1 base, with 12 bases left between them. This chain's CDR3 is CASSRSAGSYEQYF. The CDR3 nucleotides read TGTGCCAGCAGCAGGTCTGCAGGGTCCTACGAGCAGTACTTC.

This rearrangement joins TRBV5-4 to TRBJ1-3; D unclear. The germline V and J ends were trimmed by 2 bases and 4 bases, with 16 bases remaining between them. From germline, CDR1 is SGHNT and CDR2 YYREEE (reference sequence). This CDR3 has 16 residues. The CDR3 is CASSLGGKAGGNTIYF. The CDR3 bases are TGTGCCAGCAGCTTAGGAGGGAAGGCTGGCGGAAACACCATATATTTT.